This passage covers 16 T cell receptor beta chains from one sample sequenced in a study of cytotoxic CD8 clonotypes in ibrutinib-treated CLL (dated by TCRdb to the early 2020s). The time point label for this specimen denotes: more than 10 months on ibrutinib. Library preparation used the immunoSEQ multiplex PCR assay. TCRdb holds this immuneACCESS table with in-frame rearrangements only. Some clones are missing; in checked studies, unresolved V genes explain under half, and the rest has no known cause. The sample includes roughly 47,000 clones, with roughly 53% observed a single time. The top ten clones comprise over 25% of the sample. Sequencing used PBMCs, obtained after 12 months of ibrutinib treatment. These TCRs come from a human donor with chronic lymphocytic leukemia.

The chain's CDR3 is CASNSNPGQGHYEQYF. The CDR3, as DNA: TGTGCCAGCAACTCGAACCCTGGACAGGGGCACTACGAGCAGTACTTC. The chain employs TRBV6-6 and TRBJ2-7; 9 nucleotides match TRBD1. The CDR3 loop spans 16 amino acids. CDR1 and CDR2 (germline): MNHNY, SVGAGI (reference sequence). V was pared by 7 bases and J by 3 bases, with 13 bases of the junction left unmatched.

This chain connects TRBV7-2 to TRBJ1-1; a possible D gene is TRBD1 (5 bases). The V gene lost 0 bases and the J gene lost 0 bases, with 8 bases spanning the gap. Germline V gene sequence: CDR1 SGHTA, CDR2 FQGNSA. The CDR3 is made up of 15 amino acids. CDR3 in amino acids: CASSLAPGVNTEAFF. The CDR3 region has the DNA TGTGCCAGCAGCTTAGCGCCGGGGGTGAACACTGAAGCTTTCTTT.

V is TRBV2 and J is TRBJ1-1, with D perhaps matching TRBD1 (6 bases). Trimming pared 6 bases from V and 6 bases from J, leaving 20 bases between. The CDR3 loop spans 15 amino acids. The germline V gene has CDR1 SNHLY and CDR2 FYNNEI. The CDR3 spells CASRPSSQGWPEAFF. DNA of the CDR3: TGTGCCAGCAGACCAAGCAGTCAGGGGTGGCCTGAAGCTTTCTTT. The whole variable domain, filled in from reference TRBV2 and TRBJ1-1, reads EPEVTQTPSHQVTQMGQEVILRCVPISNHLYFYWYRQILGQKVEFLVSFYNNEISEKSEIFDDQFSVERPDGSNFTLKIRSTKLEDSAMYFCASRPSSQGWPEAFFGQGTRLTVV.

The chain recombines TRBV5-4 with TRBJ1-1, with D perhaps matching TRBD1 (6 bases). This CDR3 spans 15 amino acids. Trimming stripped 0 bases from V and 4 bases from J, with 13 bases between. Per the germline V gene, CDR1 is SGHNT and CDR2 is YYREEE (reference sequence). CDR3 residues: CASSLVGGLTTEAFF. In DNA, the CDR3 is TGTGCCAGCAGCTTGGTCGGGGGGCTGACCACTGAAGCTTTCTTT.

The chain is built from TRBV18 and TRBJ2-1; a possible D gene is TRBD1 (5 bases). This CDR3 spans 15 amino acids. Trimming took 2 bases from V and 0 from J, leaving 8 bases between them. In germline, CDR1 is KGHSH, CDR2 LQKENI. Here the CDR3 DNA reads TGTGCCAGCTCACCAGAACAGGTCTCCTACAATGAGCAGTTCTTC. Translating it yields CASSPEQVSYNEQFF. Based on the CDR3 plus reference TRBV18 and TRBJ2-1, the full variable domain is NAGVMQNPRHLVRRRGQEARLRCSPMKGHSHVYWYRQLPEEGLKFMVYLQKENIIDESGMPKERFSAEFPKEGPSILRIQQVVRGDSAAYFCASSPEQVSYNEQFFGPGTRLTVL.

The J gene is TRBJ2-2, the V gene TRBV18; D not certain. The germline V gene has CDR1 KGHSH and CDR2 LQKENI. The CDR3 runs 13 residues. The V end was cut by 3 bases, the J end by 9 bases, with 11 bases between. The chain's CDR3 is CASSPDLDRELFF. The CDR3 DNA reads TGTGCCAGCTCACCGGACCTGGACCGGGAGCTGTTTTTT.

The J gene is TRBJ2-1, the V gene TRBV10-1; TRBD1 matches at 10 bases. J gave up 7 bases and V 2 bases, and 14 bases lay outside the gene matches. The CDR3 runs to 18 residues. Germline loops: CDR1 WNHNN, CDR2 SYGVQD (reference sequence). CDR3 DNA: TGCGCCAGCAGTGAGGCCACAATCTCGGGACAGGGGTCGAATGAGCAGTTCTTC. Amino acid sequence: CASSEATISGQGSNEQFF.

The chain links TRBV19 to TRBJ1-2, with D possibly being TRBD1 (6 bases). Germline CDR1 and CDR2: LNHDA and SQIVND (reference sequence). The V end was cut by 6 bases, the J end by 0 bases, with 8 bases between. The CDR3 extends over 13 amino acids. Here the CDR3 DNA reads TGTGCCAGTAGGGGGGCTGCTAACTATGGCTACACCTTC. This gives the protein CASRGAANYGYTF.

The chain recombines TRBV9 with TRBJ2-1, with 8 bases aligning to TRBD2. J was trimmed by 7 bases and V by 4 bases; bases with no gene match: 10. CDR3 length: 15 amino acids. Germline V gives CDR1 SGDLS, CDR2 YYNGEE. The DNA of the CDR3 is TGTGCCAGCAGCCCGAGCGGGAGTAGATTGAATGAGCAGTTCTTC. It yields the protein CASSPSGSRLNEQFF. Together with reference TRBV9 and TRBJ2-1, the CDR3 gives the full variable domain: DSGVTQTPKHLITATGQRVTLRCSPRSGDLSVYWYQQSLDQGLQFLIQYYNGEERAKGNILERFSAQQFPDLHSELNLSSLELGDSALYFCASSPSGSRLNEQFFGPGTRLTVL.

The chain combines TRBV21-1 with TRBJ2-3; TRBD2 is the table's D call, not checked against the DNA. TRBV21-1 is termed a pseudogene. There are 17 residues in the CDR3. CDR3 sequence (DNA): TGTGCCAGCAGCAAAGTCTCCCTAGCGGGAGGGCCAGATACGCAGTATTTT. It translates to CASSKVSLAGGPDTQYF.

The rearrangement links TRBV28 to TRBJ2-7; D is unclear. CDR3 length: 11 amino acids. V dropped 5 bases and J dropped 7 bases, with 9 bases sitting between them. The V gene's germline CDR1 is MDHEN and CDR2 SYDVKM. The chain's CDR3 is CASSPGLEQYF. CDR3 nucleotide sequence: TGTGCCAGCAGTCCGGGTTTGGAGCAGTACTTC.

The rearrangement uses TRBV2 and TRBJ2-7, with D tentatively TRBD2 (5 bases). The V and J ends lost 4 bases and 3 bases respectively, with 7 bases between them. The V gene's germline CDR1 is SNHLY and CDR2 FYNNEI. The CDR3 runs to 12 residues. The CDR3 here is CASSVEDYEQYF. In nucleotides, the CDR3 is TGTGCCAGCAGTGTGGAGGACTACGAGCAGTACTTC.

The genes are TRBV5-1 and TRBJ2-5, with D maybe TRBD2 (5 bases). There are 14 residues in the CDR3. V gave up 5 bases and J gave up 0 bases, with 11 bases separating them. Germline V gives CDR1 SGHRS, CDR2 YFSETQ. The CDR3 coding sequence is TGCGCCAGCAGTCAACTAGACAACCAAGAGACCCAGTACTTC. Its translation: CASSQLDNQETQYF. The full variable domain, rest sourced from reference TRBV5-1 and TRBJ2-5, is KAGVTQTPRYLIKTRGQQVTLSCSPISGHRSVSWYQQTPGQGLQFLFEYFSETQRNKGNFPGRFSGRQFSNSRSEMNVSTLELGDSALYLCASSQLDNQETQYFGPGTRLLVL.

The table lists this clone with a few counts. The V and J genes are TRBV4-1 and TRBJ2-4; D call uncertain. Germline V gene data show CDR1 as MGHRA and CDR2 as YSYEKL. The CDR3 is 16 amino acids. Trimming removed 1 base at V and 0 bases at J, with 10 bases between. The CDR3 sequence: CASSQGSTTAKNIQYF. CDR3 sequence (DNA): TGCGCCAGCAGCCAAGGCAGTACTACAGCCAAAAACATTCAGTACTTC.

This clone appeared a few times. The J gene is TRBJ2-7, the V gene TRBV7-3, with 11 bases that match TRBD1. Germline values: CDR1 SGHTA, CDR2 FQGTGA. The CDR3 consists of 14 residues. Germline trimming cut 4 bases from V and 3 bases from J; bases unmatched to any gene: 2. This CDR3 reads CASSWGTGGYEQYF. Written as DNA, the CDR3 is TGTGCCAGCAGCTGGGGGACAGGGGGCTACGAGCAGTACTTC. The variable domain in full, completed from reference TRBV7-3 and TRBJ2-7, reads GAGVSQTPSNKVTEKGKYVELRCDPISGHTALYWYRQSLGQGPEFLIYFQGTGAADDSGLPNDRFFAVRPEGSVSTLKIQRTERGDSAVYLCASSWGTGGYEQYFGPGTRLTVT.

The sample holds many counts of this clone. This rearrangement joins TRBV21-1 to TRBJ1-1. TRBV21-1 is a pseudogene segment. There are 12 residues in the CDR3. The CDR3 protein is CASSKVSVGAFF. In DNA form, the CDR3 reads TGTGCCAGCAGCAAAGTCAGCGTTGGAGCTTTCTTT.